Below, one TCR beta chain is given with its context. Antigen unknown. Every isolated RNA sample was fully reverse transcribed, so sequencing captured expressed TCRB transcripts. Profiled with immunoSEQ multiplex PCR; TCRdb holds only in-frame clones, not every one. The sample lists about 650,000 clones, 9.5% to 15% occurring once. CDR1 and CDR2 (germline): SGHAT, FQNNGV. With V trimmed by 0 bases and J by 6 bases, 13 bases remained unmatched. The CDR3 covers 17 residues. The sample belongs to a study of beta chain features in type 1 diabetes. It was via CD45RO/CCR7/CD25/CD127/CD95/CD27 that CD4+ naive, central memory, regulatory and stem cell-like memory cells were sorted. General study points: For Type 1 diabetes patients, all four CD4+ subsets carried TCRB CDR3s that were moderately but significantly shorter.

Input material: naive CD4+ T cells from blood. The sequence was obtained from a man aged 30-40 years with type 1 diabetes. The V and J genes are TRBV11-2 and TRBJ2-7, with TRBD1 matching 8 bases. In nucleotides, the CDR3 is TGTGCCAGCAGCTTAGATGTCTTACGTGACAGGGGCGGCGAGCAGTACTTC. It translates to CASSLDVLRDRGGEQYF.